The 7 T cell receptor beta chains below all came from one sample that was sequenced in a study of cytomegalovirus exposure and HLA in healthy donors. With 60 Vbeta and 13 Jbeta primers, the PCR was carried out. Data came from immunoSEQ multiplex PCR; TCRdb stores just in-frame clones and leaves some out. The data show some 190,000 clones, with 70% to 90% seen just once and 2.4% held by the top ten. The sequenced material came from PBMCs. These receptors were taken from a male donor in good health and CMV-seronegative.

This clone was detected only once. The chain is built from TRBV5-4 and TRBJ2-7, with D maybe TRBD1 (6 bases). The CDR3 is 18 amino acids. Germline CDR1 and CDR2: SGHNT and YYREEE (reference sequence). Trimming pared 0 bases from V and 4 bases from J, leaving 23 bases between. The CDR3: CASSLDRVLDRSVYEQYF. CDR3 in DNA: TGTGCCAGCAGCTTGGACCGGGTTCTGGACAGATCCGTTTACGAGCAGTACTTC.

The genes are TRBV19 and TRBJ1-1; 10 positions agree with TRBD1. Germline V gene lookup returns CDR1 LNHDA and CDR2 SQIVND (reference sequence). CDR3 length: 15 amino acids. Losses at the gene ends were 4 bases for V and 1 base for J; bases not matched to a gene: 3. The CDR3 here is CASSTRQGANTEAFF. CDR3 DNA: TGTGCCAGTAGTACCCGACAGGGGGCGAACACTGAAGCTTTCTTT. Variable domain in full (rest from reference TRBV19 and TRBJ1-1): DGGITQSPKYLFRKEGQNVTLSCEQNLNHDAMYWYRQDPGQGLRLIYYSQIVNDFQKGDIAEGYSVSREKKESFPLTVTSAQKNPTAFYLCASSTRQGANTEAFFGQGTRLTVV.

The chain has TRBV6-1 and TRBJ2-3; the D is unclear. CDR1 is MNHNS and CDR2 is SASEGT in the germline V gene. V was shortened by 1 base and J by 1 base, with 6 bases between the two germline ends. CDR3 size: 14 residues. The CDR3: CASSEGSGTDTQYF. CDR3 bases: TGTGCCAGCAGTGAAGGTTCCGGCACAGATACGCAGTATTTT.

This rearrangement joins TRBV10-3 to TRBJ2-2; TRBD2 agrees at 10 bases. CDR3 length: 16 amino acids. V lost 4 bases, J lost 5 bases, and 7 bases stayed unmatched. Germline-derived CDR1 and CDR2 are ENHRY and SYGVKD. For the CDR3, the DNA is TGTGCCATCAGTGTTCTAGCGGGAGTGGGGACCGGGGAGCTGTTTTTT. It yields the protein CAISVLAGVGTGELFF.

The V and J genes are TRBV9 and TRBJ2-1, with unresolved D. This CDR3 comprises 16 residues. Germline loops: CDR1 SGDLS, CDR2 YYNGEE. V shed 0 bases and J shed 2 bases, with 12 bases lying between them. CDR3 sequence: CASSVDARVTYNEQFF. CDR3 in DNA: TGTGCCAGCAGCGTAGATGCCCGCGTCACCTACAATGAGCAGTTCTTC.

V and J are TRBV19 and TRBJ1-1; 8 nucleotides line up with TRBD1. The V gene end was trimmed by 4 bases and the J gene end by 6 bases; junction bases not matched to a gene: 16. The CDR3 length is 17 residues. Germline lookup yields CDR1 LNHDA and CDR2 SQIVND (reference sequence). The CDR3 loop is CASSTRQGNVVIPEAFF. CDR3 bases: TGTGCCAGTAGTACGAGACAGGGGAATGTCGTGATCCCTGAAGCTTTCTTT.

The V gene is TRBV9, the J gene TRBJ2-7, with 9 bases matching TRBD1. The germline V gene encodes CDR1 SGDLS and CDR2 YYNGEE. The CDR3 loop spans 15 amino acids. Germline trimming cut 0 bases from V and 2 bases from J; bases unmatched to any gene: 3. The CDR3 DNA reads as TGTGCCAGCAGCGTAGGGGACAGGGTGGCCTACGAGCAGTACTTC. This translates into CASSVGDRVAYEQYF. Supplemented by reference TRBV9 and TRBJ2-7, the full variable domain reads DSGVTQTPKHLITATGQRVTLRCSPRSGDLSVYWYQQSLDQGLQFLIQYYNGEERAKGNILERFSAQQFPDLHSELNLSSLELGDSALYFCASSVGDRVAYEQYFGPGTRLTVT.